These 28 T cell receptor beta chains came from one sample sequenced in a study of PD-L1 blockade in urothelial cancer. Some clones are missing from TCRdb's copy, which holds only in-frame ones; the method was immunoSEQ multiplex PCR. The sample holds 40,000 or so clones, approximately 82% seen once. The time point here: peripheral blood 6 weeks after treatment start. This sample comprised PBMCs, obtained around atezolizumab (anti-PD-L1) treatment. These receptors originate from a man aged 60-69 years with urothelial cancer.

This chain uses TRBV28 with TRBJ2-1; 7 bases are a match to TRBD2. The CDR3 has 13 residues. J lost 9 bases, V lost 6 bases, and 8 bases had no gene match. Germline CDR1 MDHEN, CDR2 SYDVKM. CDR3 in amino acids: CASRWGGGGEQFF. CDR3 nucleotide sequence: TGTGCCAGCAGGTGGGGGGGAGGAGGTGAGCAGTTCTTC.

The rearrangement joins TRBV7-8 to TRBJ2-7; maybe TRBD1 (7 bases). V gave up 3 bases and J gave up 1 base, with 28 bases separating them. The CDR3 has 20 amino acids. Germline values: CDR1 SGHVS, CDR2 FQNEAQ. CDR3 region: CASSFRRGMVDRDKSYEQYF. CDR3 coding DNA: TGTGCCAGCAGCTTCCGTCGGGGGATGGTCGACAGGGATAAGTCCTACGAGCAGTACTTC.

For this clone: Within the sample, other DNA sequences also encode this same CDR3. This chain links TRBV6-4 with TRBJ2-3, with D possibly TRBD1 on 5 matching bases. The CDR3 totals 14 residues. V was cut by 2 bases and J by 1 base, with 7 bases left in between. The germline V gene encodes CDR1 MRHNA and CDR2 SNTAGT. This CDR3 is CASSDRGGTDTQYF. CDR3 sequence (DNA): TGTGCCAGCAGTGACAGGGGCGGCACAGATACGCAGTATTTT.

This rearrangement joins TRBV5-5 to TRBJ1-1, with 7 bases that match TRBD1. Germline values: CDR1 SGHKS, CDR2 YYEKEE (reference sequence). Trimming at V came to 1 base and at J to 3 bases, leaving 12 bases not matched to a gene. The CDR3 contains 17 residues. CDR3 amino acids: CASSLYVTGKSDTEAFF. CDR3 nucleotide sequence: TGTGCCAGCAGCTTGTATGTGACAGGGAAGTCGGACACTGAAGCTTTCTTT.

This rearrangement joins TRBV15 to TRBJ2-7; TRBD2 agrees at 10 bases. V was pared by 0 bases and J by 6 bases, with 2 bases of the junction left unmatched. The germline gives CDR1 LNHNV, CDR2 YYDKDF (reference sequence). The CDR3 totals 14 residues. CDR3 DNA: TGTGCCACCAGCAGAGATCCTAGCGGGGGCGAGCAGTACTTC. This translates into CATSRDPSGGEQYF.

The chain uses TRBV7-2 and TRBJ1-1; D gene uncertain. The CDR3 extends over 15 amino acids. Trimming stripped 1 base from V and 5 bases from J, with 14 bases between. Germline CDR1 and CDR2: SGHTA and FQGNSA. CDR3 sequence reads: CASSLGSASTTEAFF. Here the CDR3 DNA reads TGTGCCAGCAGCTTAGGGTCGGCTAGTACAACTGAAGCTTTCTTT.

The chain carries TRBV6-5 and TRBJ2-3; 8 bases map to TRBD1. The CDR3 has 15 amino acids. With 6 bases clipped from V and 8 bases from J, the junction kept 13 bases outside the gene matches. The V gene's germline CDR1 is MNHEY and CDR2 SVGAGI. DNA of the CDR3: TGTGCCAGCAGGGGACCGACAGGGGCGTCTGCTACGCAGTATTTT. Amino acids: CASRGPTGASATQYF.

The V and J genes are TRBV27 and TRBJ2-7, with a tentative D call TRBD2 (5 bases). Trimming removed 4 bases from V and 1 base from J, with 14 bases in between. Germline CDR1 MNHEY, CDR2 SMNVEV (reference sequence). CDR3 size: 15 residues. CDR3 protein: CASSYAPSGSYEQYF. The DNA of the CDR3 is TGTGCCAGCAGTTATGCCCCGTCGGGATCCTACGAGCAGTACTTC.

This chain joins TRBV7-2 and TRBJ2-2, with 8 bases matching TRBD1. This CDR3 is 18 amino acids long. V was clipped by 5 bases and J by 1 base; unmatched bases: 12. CDR1 is SGHTA and CDR2 is FQGNSA in the germline V gene. For the CDR3, the DNA is TGTGCCAGCAGCGCAGGGACAGGCCTTACCCTGAACACCGGGGAGCTGTTTTTT. This gives the protein CASSAGTGLTLNTGELFF.

A few counts support this clone. The chain carries TRBV30 and TRBJ2-3; 7 positions agree with TRBD2. Trimming took 1 base from V and 2 from J; bases not matched to a gene: 9. Germline values: CDR1 GTSNPN, CDR2 SVGIG (reference sequence). The CDR3 loop spans 16 amino acids. CDR3 coding DNA: TGTGCCTGGAGTGAGCCCCACAGCGGGGCCACAGATACGCAGTATTTT. Protein product: CAWSEPHSGATDTQYF.

This clone was counted once. This chain connects TRBV30 to TRBJ2-2; 9 nucleotides agree with TRBD2. Per germline, CDR1 GTSNPN and CDR2 SVGIG (reference sequence). This CDR3 has 17 residues. The trim removed 0 bases at V and 5 bases at J, leaving 10 bases unmatched. The CDR3 nucleotides read TGTGCCTGGAGTGTTAGCGGGGGTTCCCCGGGGACCGGGGAGCTGTTTTTT. Amino acids: CAWSVSGGSPGTGELFF.

This clone has just one count. The rearrangement links TRBV5-4 to TRBJ2-2; the match to TRBD1 covers 12 bases. Germline V CDR1 and CDR2: SGHNT, YYREEE (reference sequence). This CDR3 comprises 19 residues. The ends lost 3 bases at V and 0 bases at J; junction bases unmatched: 9. CDR3 nucleotide sequence: TGTGCCAGCAGCTCGAGGGGACAGGGGGCTCTATCGAACACCGGGGAGCTGTTTTTT. Amino acids: CASSSRGQGALSNTGELFF.

The chain recombines TRBV11-3 with TRBJ1-2; D is ambiguous. The V gene's germline CDR1 is SGHNT and CDR2 YENEEA. V was trimmed by 5 bases and J by 0 bases, leaving 16 bases between them. This CDR3 spans 16 amino acids. The CDR3 region has the DNA TGTGCCAGCAGCCCCACCACACCGGGTCCTAACTATGGCTACACCTTC. This encodes CASSPTTPGPNYGYTF.

The gene calls are TRBV6-6 and TRBJ1-1; TRBD1 is a possible D gene (5 bases). Germline CDR1 reads MNHNY; CDR2 reads SVGAGI (reference sequence). The CDR3 contains 16 residues. Between the trimmed V and J ends, which lost 7 bases and 0 bases, there was a span of 18 bases. CDR3 in amino acids: CASTAGLTWMNTEAFF. In DNA, the CDR3 is TGTGCCAGCACCGCAGGGCTTACTTGGATGAACACTGAAGCTTTCTTT.

The rearrangement joins TRBV5-4 to TRBJ1-4; no clear D gene. The CDR3 consists of 14 residues. Trimming shortened V by 2 bases and J by 6 bases, and 11 bases separated the two germline ends. Germline-derived CDR1 and CDR2 are SGHNT and YYREEE (reference sequence). The CDR3 DNA reads TGTGCCAGCAGCTTTAAAGACATTCATGAAAAACTGTTTTTT. Translating it yields CASSFKDIHEKLFF.

This chain links TRBV29-1 with TRBJ2-2; TRBD2 agrees at 16 bases. This CDR3 is 19 amino acids long. The germline V gene encodes CDR1 SQVTM and CDR2 ANQGSEA. V lost 6 bases to trimming and J lost 2 bases; unmatched junction nucleotides: 12. In nucleotides, the CDR3 is TGCAGCGTCGTCATGGCGGGGACTAGCGGGGGGGGTAACACCGGGGAGCTGTTTTTT. Protein sequence: CSVVMAGTSGGGNTGELFF.

The chain links TRBV7-2 to TRBJ2-2, with D perhaps matching TRBD2 (6 bases). The CDR3 runs 15 residues. Germline CDR1 is SGHTA and CDR2 is FQGNSA. Trimming stripped 0 bases from V and 3 bases from J, with 8 bases between. As DNA, the CDR3 is TGTGCCAGCAGCTTAGCTGGAGGGCACACCGGGGAGCTGTTTTTT. Translated, it gives CASSLAGGHTGELFF. Full variable domain (outside the CDR3, taken from reference TRBV7-2 and TRBJ2-2): GAGVSQSPSNKVTEKGKDVELRCDPISGHTALYWYRQSLGQGLEFLIYFQGNSAPDKSGLPSDRFSAERTGGSVSTLTIQRTQQEDSAVYLCASSLAGGHTGELFFGEGSRLTVL.

This clone was counted a few times. The gene calls are TRBV7-6 and TRBJ2-1, with 10 bases matching TRBD2. Germline lookup yields CDR1 SGHVS and CDR2 FNYEAQ. V gave up 1 base and J gave up 8 bases; unmatched junction bases: 5. The CDR3 sequence is 15 residues long. The CDR3 DNA reads TGTGCCAGCAGCTTAGGAACTAGCGGGATGGATGAGCAGTTCTTC. This codes for CASSLGTSGMDEQFF.

V usage is TRBV19 and J usage is TRBJ1-2; 7 bases are shared with TRBD1. There are 14 residues in the CDR3. CDR1 LNHDA and CDR2 SQIVND come from the germline V gene (reference sequence). The V segment lost 7 bases and the J segment 2 bases; nucleotides outside the gene matches: 7. CDR3 protein: CASINRGGNYGYTF. CDR3 DNA sequence: TGTGCCAGTATTAACAGGGGAGGAAACTATGGCTACACCTTC. The full variable domain, in which reference TRBV19 and TRBJ1-2 provide the parts outside the CDR3, is DGGITQSPKYLFRKEGQNVTLSCEQNLNHDAMYWYRQDPGQGLRLIYYSQIVNDFQKGDIAEGYSVSREKKESFPLTVTSAQKNPTAFYLCASINRGGNYGYTFGSGTRLTVV.

CDR3 sequence (DNA): TGCGCCAGCAGTGAGCCTTCGGGACTAGGCCTGTACTATGAGCAGTTCTTC. This gives the protein CASSEPSGLGLYYEQFF. The chain uses TRBV10-2 and TRBJ2-1; 8 positions match TRBD2. This CDR3 is built from 17 residues. Germline CDR1 reads WSHSY; CDR2 reads SAAADI. Trimming at V came to 2 bases and at J to 8 bases, leaving 14 bases not matched to a gene.

The chain employs TRBV28 and TRBJ1-1; D ambiguous. This CDR3 region has 14 residues. The V end lost 5 bases, the J end lost 5 bases, and 15 bases lay between the germline ends. Germline loops: CDR1 MDHEN, CDR2 SYDVKM. DNA for the CDR3: TGTGCCAGCAGTCCCCCCGGACTTGGGACTGAAGCTTTCTTT. This sequence encodes CASSPPGLGTEAFF.

The chain couples TRBV5-1 to TRBJ2-3; 8 bases fit TRBD1. Germline CDR1 reads SGHRS; CDR2 reads YFSETQ. CDR3 length: 14 residues. The junction had 8 bases not matched to a gene; V was cut back by 7 bases and J by 4 bases. The CDR3 nucleotides read TGCGCCAGCTCCGGACAGGGCAGGGCAGATACGCAGTATTTT. Protein: CASSGQGRADTQYF. Together with reference TRBV5-1 and TRBJ2-3, the CDR3 gives the full variable domain: KAGVTQTPRYLIKTRGQQVTLSCSPISGHRSVSWYQQTPGQGLQFLFEYFSETQRNKGNFPGRFSGRQFSNSRSEMNVSTLELGDSALYLCASSGQGRADTQYFGPGTRLTVL.

The CDR3 sequence is CSARDVRGQYF. CDR3 in DNA: TGCAGTGCTAGAGATGTCAGGGGCCAGTACTTC. The V and J genes are TRBV20-1 and TRBJ2-5, with D perhaps matching TRBD1 (6 bases). Germline-derived CDR1 and CDR2 are DFQATT and SNEGSKA (reference sequence). The CDR3 loop spans 11 amino acids. V lost 0 bases and J 10 bases, leaving 9 bases between the germline ends.

The chain joins TRBV21-1 to TRBJ2-7; TRBD2 was called by the table and not checked on the DNA. TRBV21-1 is a pseudogene locus. This CDR3 spans 16 amino acids. CDR3 loop: CASSNRLGLAGVEKYF. Written as DNA, the CDR3 is TGTGCCAGCAGCAACCGTTTGGGTCTAGCGGGAGTAGAAAAGTACTTC.

The V gene is TRBV18, the J gene TRBJ2-1; perhaps TRBD1 as D (5 bases). V lost 1 base and J lost 4, with 8 bases in between. The CDR3 extends over 14 amino acids. Germline CDR1 and CDR2: KGHSH and LQKENI. The CDR3: CASSPQTDYNEQFF. The CDR3 nucleotides are TGTGCCAGCTCACCACAGACAGATTACAATGAGCAGTTCTTC.

The J gene is TRBJ2-7, the V gene TRBV7-9; 11 positions agree with TRBD2. After removal of 5 bases from V and 1 base from J, the junction contained 4 bases not matched to a gene. CDR3 length equals 15 residues. Germline V CDR1 and CDR2: SEHNR, FQNEAQ (reference sequence). The CDR3 bases are TGTGCCAGCAGCACTAGCGGGAGCCTTTCCTACGAGCAGTACTTC. This encodes CASSTSGSLSYEQYF.

The chain carries TRBV10-3 and TRBJ1-4, with 11 bases fitting TRBD1. The V segment lost 11 bases and the J segment 3 bases; nucleotides outside the gene matches: 5. The CDR3 has 14 amino acids. Germline-derived CDR1 and CDR2 are ENHRY and SYGVKD. As DNA, the CDR3 is TGTGCCTCCAGGACAGGGGGCTCTAATGAAAAACTGTTTTTT. It yields the protein CASRTGGSNEKLFF.

The chain combines TRBV5-6 with TRBJ1-1; a possible D gene is TRBD1 (6 bases). Trimming removed 4 bases at V and 11 bases at J, with 18 bases between. The CDR3 runs to 13 residues. Germline V gene data show CDR1 as SGHDT and CDR2 as YYEEEE. The CDR3 nucleotides read TGTGCCAGCAGCCCACAGGGACATTTTGGGGCTTTCTTT. Residues: CASSPQGHFGAFF.